The table lists the clone carrying this T cell receptor (beta chain) with many counts. Its target is unknown. The data stem from a study of Graves' ophthalmopathy and Graves' hyperthyroidism. Study results and limitations: Discrimination between ophthalmopathy and stable hyperthyroidism by a 13-signature model showed about 85% sensitivity and 75% to 84% specificity. Blood also contained most of the expanded thyroid clonotypes above 0.001 frequency.

Transcripts of RNA were the source for amplifying TCR beta CDR3 regions. HTBI primers were employed in first-round RT-PCR, then a second-round multiplex PCR followed. TCRdb analysed the multiplex PCR reads with MiXCR anew, one entry per CDR3 protein. The sample lists approximately 410,000 distinct CDR3 sequences, 15% occurring once. The CDR3 length is 12 residues. Trimming took 5 bases from V and 9 from J, leaving 13 bases between them. Ages of hyperthyroidism patients ran from 18 to 65, and their diagnoses were new, under 2 months' duration. Patients were left out if they had other autoimmune diseases, uncontrolled infections, pregnancy or lactation.

This chain joins TRBV12-3 or TRBV12-4 and TRBJ1-2; D is undetermined. This TCR was sampled from a woman aged 18-35 years with stable Graves' hyperthyroidism. Sequencing used peripheral blood. CDR3 residues: CASSPAKGSYTF. The CDR3 region has the DNA TGTGCCAGCAGTCCTGCGAAGGGAAGCTACACCTTC.